These T cell receptor beta chains were read from a single sample in a study of T cell responses to AZD1222 COVID-19 vaccine. Profiled with immunoSEQ multiplex PCR; TCRdb holds only in-frame clones, not every one. Counted here are 200,000 or so clones, approximately 92% occurring once; the ten biggest clones make up 10%. Sequencing used peripheral blood, obtained on day 0 of AZD1222 vaccination. The receptors derive from an adult in good health. CDR3s include the opening cysteine and the closing phenylalanine or tryptophan. Each record gives: V gene, clone size, J gene, D gene, CDR3 DNA, CDR3 protein. A D gene is named only where the DNA matches it firmly. Only some rows state a clone size, as once, few, many or a class for expanded clones.

>TRBV19|-|TRBJ1-5|-
TGTGCCAGTAAAGCGGGACAAGGGGGTCAGCCCCAGCATTTT
CASKAGQGGQPQHF
>TRBV5-1|once|TRBJ2-7|-
TGCGCCAGCGGCCGGGGTAGTCCCAATTACGAGCAGTACTTC
CASGRGSPNYEQYF
>TRBV10-3|-|TRBJ1-2|-
TGTGCCATCAGTGAGTCGACGGGGGCGTTGGCCCGCACCTTC
CAISESTGALARTF
>TRBV3-1/TRBV3-2|-|TRBJ2-3|-
TGTGCCAGCAGCCATCCCTTAAGTGGTAGGGTGAATACGCAGTATTTT
CASSHPLSGRVNTQYF
>TRBV7-9|-|TRBJ1-3|-
TGTGCCAGCAGCCCGTCCCAGTTAGGCTCTGGAAATCGAATCGCCATATATTTT
CASSPSQLGSGNRIAIYF
>TRBV29-1|-|TRBJ2-7|TRBD2
TGCAGCGTTCGAACTAGCGGTACCTACGAGCAGTACTTC
CSVRTSGTYEQYF
>TRBV9|-|TRBJ1-2|TRBD1
TGTGCCAGCAGCCAATCCCCCTCGGAGACAGGGCGGTATGGCTACACCTTC
CASSQSPSETGRYGYTF
>TRBV9|-|TRBJ1-4|-
TGTGCCAGCAGCGTCGGGACATCCCTACCTGAAAGACTGTTTTTT
CASSVGTSLPERLFF
>TRBV30|-|TRBJ1-2|-
TGTGCCTGGAAAGAGTCGGTCAGTTACTATGGCTACACCTTC
CAWKESVSYYGYTF
>TRBV6-5|-|TRBJ2-7|TRBD2
TGTGCCAGCAGCAGACTAGCGGGAGTCGAGCAGTACTTC
CASSRLAGVEQYF
>TRBV3-1/TRBV3-2|once|TRBJ1-2|-
TGTGCCAGCAGCCAAGAGCGCAGGGAGGAGAAAGGCTACACCTTC
CASSQERREEKGYTF
>TRBV4-3|-|TRBJ2-3|TRBD1
TGCGCCAGCAGCCGCGGGACAGGGGGCACAGATACGCAGTATTTT
CASSRGTGGTDTQYF
>TRBV11-2|-|TRBJ1-1|TRBD1
TGTGCCAGCAGCTCCTACGACAGGGATGGCACTGAAGCTTTCTTT
CASSSYDRDGTEAFF
>TRBV6-5|-|TRBJ1-1|-
TGTGCCAGTCGGAAGCCCCTTATGAACACTGAAGCTTTCTTT
CASRKPLMNTEAFF
>TRBV4-3|-|TRBJ1-2|-
TGCGCCAGCAGCCAAGACCTTCGGGCTTTCTTCGGTGGCTACACCTTC
CASSQDLRAFFGGYTF
>TRBV5-6|-|TRBJ1-2|TRBD1
TGTGCCAGCAGCTGGCAGGGGGACTATGGCTACACCTTC
CASSWQGDYGYTF
>TRBV20-1|-|TRBJ2-7|-
TGCAGTGCTAGTGACAGCAAGGATGGCGGGAAGGAGTACTTC
CSASDSKDGGKEYF
>TRBV5-6|-|TRBJ1-5|-
TGTGCCAGCAGCTTGCGTCTAATGGGGGATCAGCCCCAGCATTTT
CASSLRLMGDQPQHF
>TRBV27|-|TRBJ2-2|-
TGTGCCAGCAGTCTAACTCCGGGGGCCGGGGAGCTGTTTTTT
CASSLTPGAGELFF
>TRBV10-3|-|TRBJ1-5|TRBD1
TGTGCCATTCAGGGGGATCGCAATCAGCCCCAGCATTTT
CAIQGDRNQPQHF